The T cell receptor (beta chain) described here comes from a study of blood T cells in healthy people across ages. Study-wide findings and caveats: CMV status of donors was not determined, possibly confounding expanded clonotype changes. Long-lived donors had more naive CD4+ cells and higher diversity than aged donors.

As regards this clonotype: Its cognate antigen is unknown. It is likely a read error, because the conserved phenylalanine at the end of the CDR3 is missing.

Germline CDR1 reads MDHEN; CDR2 reads SYDVKM. This CDR3 is 12 amino acids long. V lost 4 bases, J lost 3 bases, and 5 bases lay in between. It was with a sample-barcoded 5' primer and a J-beta primer mix that a second PCR of about 7 to 12 cycles was run. Every cDNA molecule carried a tag from a template-switch adaptor bearing 12 random nucleotides. Every sample returned 2.5 million or more CDR3-containing paired-end reads. MiXCR was run by TCRdb on the 5' RACE reads, yielding one entry per CDR3 protein. Here the sample spans 600,000 or so distinct CDR3 sequences, over 20% being singletons. The TCR sequence derives from an older man in good health. The chain uses TRBV28 and TRBJ2-3; D is undetermined. The sample comprised blood. The chain's CDR3 is CASSSGTDTQYL. The CDR3 DNA reads as TGTGCCAGCAGTTCAGGAACAGATACGCAGTATTTA.